This TCR beta chain was sequenced in a study of T-cell memory formation after mild COVID-19. Trimming removed 6 bases from V and 5 bases from J; junction bases left unmatched: 12. Germline V gene sequence: CDR1 MNHEY, CDR2 SVGAGI. CDR3 length equals 15 residues. Via MiXCR, TCRdb re-called the 5' RACE reads, giving one row per CDR3 protein. The sample lists hundreds of thousands of distinct CDR3 sequences; roughly 18% were seen once. Points from the study as a whole: Clones contracting across day 15 to 85 had a balanced CD4/CD8 profile; later expanding clones leaned CD4+. The CD4+ clones that contracted clustered mainly within CM and EM, and the CD8+ clones concentrated in EMRA.

This clonotype was counted ten times or more. What it binds is not known. This clonotype was sampled from an adult woman who had mild COVID-19 (a few samples of this study predate the infection). Cell type and time point are not known. The chain carries TRBV6-5 and TRBJ1-2, with 7 bases aligning to TRBD1. Sequences were obtained from PBMCs or a T cell subset sorted from them (not recorded which). The CDR3 region is CASRLTGVAAYGYTF. The CDR3 DNA reads TGTGCCAGCAGGCTCACAGGGGTCGCGGCGTATGGCTACACCTTC.